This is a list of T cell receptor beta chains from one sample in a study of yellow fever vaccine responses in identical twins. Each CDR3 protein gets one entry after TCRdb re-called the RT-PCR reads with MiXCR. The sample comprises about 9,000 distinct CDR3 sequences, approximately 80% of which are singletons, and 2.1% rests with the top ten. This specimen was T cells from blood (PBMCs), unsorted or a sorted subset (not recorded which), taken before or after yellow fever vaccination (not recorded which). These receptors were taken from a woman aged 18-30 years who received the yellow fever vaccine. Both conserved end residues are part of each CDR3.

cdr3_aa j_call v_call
CASSQDWAKQYF TRBJ2-7 TRBV3-1
CASSQDWDRQPQHF TRBJ1-5 TRBV3-1
CASSLVGQGRQFF TRBJ2-1 TRBV13
CASPDGGKTQYF TRBJ2-5 TRBV13
CATRADRAYTF TRBJ1-2 TRBV10-3
CAISGGTYNEQFF TRBJ2-1 TRBV10-3
CASSPPGGRETQYF TRBJ2-5 TRBV23-1
CASSLRPGQGAKEYTEAFF TRBJ1-1 TRBV7-1
CASSTTSGKFF TRBJ2-1 TRBV2
CSVEGRGGGYTF TRBJ1-2 TRBV29-1
CASSASDYANEQFF TRBJ2-1 TRBV2
CASSFLTGGRGNEQFF TRBJ2-1 TRBV28
CASSLGQVNTEAFF TRBJ1-1 TRBV5-1
CASSSRQGAIEKLFF TRBJ1-4 TRBV13
CASDTQYF TRBJ2-3 TRBV2
CASSLLGREAFF TRBJ1-1 TRBV7-6
CASSPETSEKLFF TRBJ1-4 TRBV13
CASSSGQAGNTEAFF TRBJ1-1 TRBV18
CASVVSGGADTQYF TRBJ2-3 TRBV11-1
CSVVGGGELFF TRBJ2-2 TRBV29-1
CASSPTSGMYNEQFF TRBJ2-1 TRBV7-3
CASSLVARTYEQYF TRBJ2-7 TRBV11-2
CASSESRNEKLFF TRBJ1-4 TRBV25-1
CASRGLWLAGAYEQYF TRBJ2-7 TRBV2
CSAGLAGADTQYF TRBJ2-3 TRBV20-1
CASSLVPSGLAKNIQYF TRBJ2-4 TRBV5-1
CASSERNEQFF TRBJ2-1 TRBV2
CASSIRDTQYF TRBJ2-3 TRBV27
CSVGPHNPGGYTF TRBJ1-2 TRBV29-1
CASSPYTDTQYF TRBJ2-3 TRBV28
CASSYSDGRDTQYF TRBJ2-3 TRBV6-5
CASSQALQGAGETQYF TRBJ2-5 TRBV23-1
CASISGGRDTQYF TRBJ2-3 TRBV2
CRWKKLFF TRBJ1-4 TRBV29-1
CASSSSGWGETQYF TRBJ2-5 TRBV11-1
CASSRTWEQPQHF TRBJ1-5 TRBV19
CATSRVRQGNTEAFF TRBJ1-1 TRBV15